This T cell receptor beta chain is drawn from a study of blood T cell repertoires in COVID-19. In the study overall: T cells, B-cell-depleted T cells, or PBMCs supplied cDNA or gDNA.

Germline V gives CDR1 KGHSH, CDR2 LQKENI. V dropped 5 bases and J dropped 0; count of bases not matched to a gene: 8. There are 16 residues in the CDR3. Assay used: immunoSEQ multiplex PCR; TCRdb lists only in-frame clones, some missing. The table includes more than 90,000 clones, 82% detected once. V and J are TRBV18 and TRBJ1-1, with 8 nucleotides matching TRBD1. The source is a man in his 70s with acute or convalescent COVID-19. The sample taken for sequencing was peripheral blood. The DNA of the CDR3 is TGTGCCAGCTCATTTGGACAGGGAATTCTGAACACTGAAGCTTTCTTT. Protein product: CASSFGQGILNTEAFF. The full variable domain, rest sourced from reference TRBV18 and TRBJ1-1, is NAGVMQNPRHLVRRRGQEARLRCSPMKGHSHVYWYRQLPEEGLKFMVYLQKENIIDESGMPKERFSAEFPKEGPSILRIQQVVRGDSAAYFCASSFGQGILNTEAFFGQGTRLTVV.